These T cell receptor beta chains were read from a single sample in a study of CD8 T cells in ankylosing spondylitis. TCRdb itself ran the 5' RACE reads through MiXCR, one entry per CDR3 protein. Of around 90,000 distinct CDR3 sequences listed, 27% are singletons. Sequencing input: blood, either unsorted or a sorted T cell fraction (not recorded which). These receptors all stem from a male donor with ankylosing spondylitis or in good health (not recorded which). Both conserved end residues are part of each CDR3. A D gene is named only where the DNA matches it firmly. A row's size may be missing; if present it is once, few, many or a size class.

CDR3nt: TGTGCCAGCAGGCCCACCCGGACAGCTGGCGACTATGGCTACACCTTC
CDR3aa: CASRPTRTAGDYGYTF
d_gene: .
j_gene: TRBJ1-2
v_gene: TRBV12-3/TRBV12-4
abundance: few

CDR3nt: TGTGCCAGCAGCTTAGCAGGGACATCCACTGAAGCTTTCTTT
CDR3aa: CASSLAGTSTEAFF
d_gene: .
j_gene: TRBJ1-1
v_gene: TRBV7-2
abundance: few

CDR3nt: TGCGCCAGCAGCTTCCAGGGTACTCGGGAGACCCAGTACTTC
CDR3aa: CASSFQGTRETQYF
d_gene: .
j_gene: TRBJ2-5
v_gene: TRBV5-1
abundance: few

CDR3nt: TGTGCCACCAGCAGAGATAGGCAGGGTGGCACAGATACGCAGTATTTT
CDR3aa: CATSRDRQGGTDTQYF
d_gene: .
j_gene: TRBJ2-3
v_gene: TRBV15
abundance: few

CDR3nt: TGCGCCAGCAGCTTGGTGTCCGGGGGTCTCCCTGAAGCTTTCTTT
CDR3aa: CASSLVSGGLPEAFF
d_gene: .
j_gene: TRBJ1-1
v_gene: TRBV5-1
abundance: .

CDR3nt: TGTGCCAGCTCACAAGGGACTGATAATGAAAAACTGTTTTTT
CDR3aa: CASSQGTDNEKLFF
d_gene: .
j_gene: TRBJ1-4
v_gene: TRBV18
abundance: .

CDR3nt: TGTGCCAGCAGCCAAGAGTCCAAGGCTAACTATGGCTACACCTTC
CDR3aa: CASSQESKANYGYTF
d_gene: .
j_gene: TRBJ1-2
v_gene: TRBV3-1
abundance: .

CDR3nt: TGCAGTGCTAGAGATACTAGCGGGAGCGATGAGCAGTTCTTC
CDR3aa: CSARDTSGSDEQFF
d_gene: TRBD2
j_gene: TRBJ2-1
v_gene: TRBV20-1
abundance: few

CDR3nt: TGTGCCAGCAGTTTAGAGAGAGTCTCGGGGCGCCCAGATACGCAGTATTTT
CDR3aa: CASSLERVSGRPDTQYF
d_gene: .
j_gene: TRBJ2-3
v_gene: TRBV28
abundance: .

CDR3nt: TGTGCCAGCAGATCCCGGGACAGGGTTGAAAATGAGCAGTTCTTC
CDR3aa: CASRSRDRVENEQFF
d_gene: TRBD1
j_gene: TRBJ2-1
v_gene: TRBV5-6
abundance: few

CDR3nt: TGTGCCACCAGCCCCGACAGGGGTAGGGCCGGGGAGCTGTTTTTT
CDR3aa: CATSPDRGRAGELFF
d_gene: TRBD1
j_gene: TRBJ2-2
v_gene: TRBV15
abundance: few

CDR3nt: TGTGCCAGCAGCCAAGTCGCGGGTTCAGGGGAGCTGTTTTTT
CDR3aa: CASSQVAGSGELFF
d_gene: .
j_gene: TRBJ2-2
v_gene: TRBV3-1
abundance: once

CDR3nt: TGTGCCAGCAGCCGGGGAATGGGACAGGACACAGATACGCAGTATTTT
CDR3aa: CASSRGMGQDTDTQYF
d_gene: TRBD1
j_gene: TRBJ2-3
v_gene: TRBV4-2
abundance: .

CDR3nt: TGTGCCAGCCGTAGCGGGGGCACAGATACGCAGTATTTT
CDR3aa: CASRSGGTDTQYF
d_gene: TRBD2
j_gene: TRBJ2-3
v_gene: TRBV12-3/TRBV12-4
abundance: .

CDR3nt: TGTGCCATCAGTGACTACGGGAGTTCCTACGAGCAGTACTTC
CDR3aa: CAISDYGSSYEQYF
d_gene: .
j_gene: TRBJ2-7
v_gene: TRBV10-3
abundance: many

CDR3nt: TGCAGTGCCCTAGCTATTGTTGATACGCAGTATTTT
CDR3aa: CSALAIVDTQYF
d_gene: .
j_gene: TRBJ2-3
v_gene: TRBV20-1
abundance: .

CDR3nt: TGTGCCAGCTCACTCAGGGACAGGGGGAACACTGAAGCTTTCTTT
CDR3aa: CASSLRDRGNTEAFF
d_gene: TRBD1
j_gene: TRBJ1-1
v_gene: TRBV18
abundance: many

CDR3nt: TGTGCCAGCAGCATAACCTTTAACTATGGCTACACCTTC
CDR3aa: CASSITFNYGYTF
d_gene: .
j_gene: TRBJ1-2
v_gene: TRBV9
abundance: few

CDR3nt: TGCGCCAGCAGCGCCCGGGACAGGGAAGCAGATACGCAGTATTTT
CDR3aa: CASSARDREADTQYF
d_gene: TRBD1
j_gene: TRBJ2-3
v_gene: TRBV5-1
abundance: few

CDR3nt: TGTGCCAGCAGCTCCTTTTTAACAGGGGTAGGGGGCTACACCTTC
CDR3aa: CASSSFLTGVGGYTF
d_gene: TRBD1
j_gene: TRBJ1-2
v_gene: TRBV7-3
abundance: .

CDR3nt: TGCGCCAGCAGCAGGGACCCCAAAGATACGCAGTATTTT
CDR3aa: CASSRDPKDTQYF
d_gene: .
j_gene: TRBJ2-3
v_gene: TRBV5-1
abundance: .

CDR3nt: TGTGCCATCGGACAGGGGGATTCACCCCTCCACTTT
CDR3aa: CAIGQGDSPLHF
d_gene: TRBD1
j_gene: TRBJ1-6
v_gene: TRBV10-3
abundance: few

CDR3nt: TGCGCCAGCAGGGACGAGTTGTCAGATACGCAGTATTTT
CDR3aa: CASRDELSDTQYF
d_gene: .
j_gene: TRBJ2-3
v_gene: TRBV5-1
abundance: .

CDR3nt: TGTGCCAGCAAGACAGCGGATACGCAGTATTTT
CDR3aa: CASKTADTQYF
d_gene: .
j_gene: TRBJ2-3
v_gene: TRBV27
abundance: .

CDR3nt: TGTGCCAGCAGTGAAGAGCGCGGCAGGCCGGCAGATACGCAGTATTTT
CDR3aa: CASSEERGRPADTQYF
d_gene: .
j_gene: TRBJ2-3
v_gene: TRBV2
abundance: .

CDR3nt: TGTGCCAGCAGCCAAGGGACAGGAGGAAACACCATATATTTT
CDR3aa: CASSQGTGGNTIYF
d_gene: TRBD1
j_gene: TRBJ1-3
v_gene: TRBV3-1
abundance: .

CDR3nt: TGTGCCAGCAGTTTTTTAGCGGGAGCATACAATGAGCAGTTCTTC
CDR3aa: CASSFLAGAYNEQFF
d_gene: TRBD2
j_gene: TRBJ2-1
v_gene: TRBV12-3/TRBV12-4
abundance: .

CDR3nt: TGCGCCAGCACGGGCGACCAAGAGACCCAGTACTTC
CDR3aa: CASTGDQETQYF
d_gene: .
j_gene: TRBJ2-5
v_gene: TRBV5-1
abundance: .

CDR3nt: TGCGCCAGCAGCTTGGAACTAGCGGAATACCAATACACAGATACGCAGTATTTT
CDR3aa: CASSLELAEYQYTDTQYF
d_gene: TRBD2
j_gene: TRBJ2-3
v_gene: TRBV5-1
abundance: few

CDR3nt: TGTGCCAGCAGCTTATACCGGGACGTCGCCCATTCACCCCTCCACTTT
CDR3aa: CASSLYRDVAHSPLHF
d_gene: .
j_gene: TRBJ1-6
v_gene: TRBV7-8
abundance: .

CDR3nt: TGTGCCAGCGGCCCGGGGACCGGCTGCTATGGCTACACCTTC
CDR3aa: CASGPGTGCYGYTF
d_gene: .
j_gene: TRBJ1-2
v_gene: TRBV5-6
abundance: .

CDR3nt: TGTGCCAGCAGCTCTAGGGCAGGGGGCGCCTACAATGAGCAGTTCTTC
CDR3aa: CASSSRAGGAYNEQFF
d_gene: TRBD1
j_gene: TRBJ2-1
v_gene: TRBV7-3
abundance: few

CDR3nt: TGTGCCAGCAGCTTAGATCCTAGCGCACGCGAGCAGTACTTC
CDR3aa: CASSLDPSAREQYF
d_gene: .
j_gene: TRBJ2-7
v_gene: TRBV7-2
abundance: .

CDR3nt: TGTGCCAGCAGCTCCCGGGACAGGGACAATGAGCAGTTCTTC
CDR3aa: CASSSRDRDNEQFF
d_gene: TRBD1
j_gene: TRBJ2-1
v_gene: TRBV7-9
abundance: .

CDR3nt: TGTGCCAGCTCATCAGGGCTCATGAACACTGAAGCTTTCTTT
CDR3aa: CASSSGLMNTEAFF
d_gene: .
j_gene: TRBJ1-1
v_gene: TRBV18
abundance: .

CDR3nt: TGCAGCGTTGTGAGTTACGGGACTATGAACAATGAGCAGTTCTTC
CDR3aa: CSVVSYGTMNNEQFF
d_gene: TRBD2
j_gene: TRBJ2-1
v_gene: TRBV29-1
abundance: .

CDR3nt: TGCGCCAGCAGAGGGACCGTGAGGAACACTGAAGCTTTCTTT
CDR3aa: CASRGTVRNTEAFF
d_gene: .
j_gene: TRBJ1-1
v_gene: TRBV5-1
abundance: .

CDR3nt: TGTGCCAGCAGTGAAGCGAGCGGACTCTACAATGAGCAGTTCTTC
CDR3aa: CASSEASGLYNEQFF
d_gene: .
j_gene: TRBJ2-1
v_gene: TRBV6-1
abundance: many

CDR3nt: TGTGCCAGCAGCGGGACTGAATACGAGCAGTACTTC
CDR3aa: CASSGTEYEQYF
d_gene: .
j_gene: TRBJ2-7
v_gene: TRBV7-2
abundance: many

CDR3nt: TGTGCCAGCAGTCACCGCCACAATGAGCAGTTCTTC
CDR3aa: CASSHRHNEQFF
d_gene: .
j_gene: TRBJ2-1
v_gene: TRBV6-6
abundance: few

CDR3nt: TGCGCCAGCAGCCCCTGGACAGGCACAGATACGCAGTATTTT
CDR3aa: CASSPWTGTDTQYF
d_gene: .
j_gene: TRBJ2-3
v_gene: TRBV5-1
abundance: few

CDR3nt: TGCAGCGTCGTAGACAGAGATACGCAGTATTTT
CDR3aa: CSVVDRDTQYF
d_gene: .
j_gene: TRBJ2-3
v_gene: TRBV29-1
abundance: few

CDR3nt: TGTGCCACTACCGGCCGGGGCACGGAGACCCAGTACTTC
CDR3aa: CATTGRGTETQYF
d_gene: .
j_gene: TRBJ2-5
v_gene: TRBV10-3
abundance: few

CDR3nt: TGTGCCAGCAGCGGGGGGACAAGCACCTACAATGAGCAGTTCTTC
CDR3aa: CASSGGTSTYNEQFF
d_gene: .
j_gene: TRBJ2-1
v_gene: TRBV7-6
abundance: few

CDR3nt: TGTGCCACCAGCAGAGATACCCAAGAGACCCAGTACTTC
CDR3aa: CATSRDTQETQYF
d_gene: .
j_gene: TRBJ2-5
v_gene: TRBV15
abundance: .